These T cell receptor beta chains were read from a single sample in a study of blood T cell repertoires in COVID-19. The assay was immunoSEQ multiplex PCR, and TCRdb's table has in-frame clones only and misses some. The table lists over 250,000 clones, about 86% of them singletons. Sequenced input: PBMCs or T cells enriched from blood (not recorded which). All receptors derive from a man between 25 and 39 years old with acute COVID-19. The CDR3 runs from the conserved cysteine through the conserved F or W. D genes are given only for firm matches. For some rows the clone size is stated as once, few or many, or as a class when expanded; others skip it.

v_gene	d_gene	j_gene	abundance	CDR3aa	CDR3nt
TRBV7-9	-	TRBJ1-6	-	CASSLLGESPLHF	TGTGCCAGCAGCTTATTAGGGGAATCACCCCTCCACTTT
TRBV3-1/TRBV3-2	TRBD2	TRBJ2-5	-	CASSQGLAGVQETQYF	TGTGCCAGCAGCCAAGGTCTGGCGGGGGTACAAGAGACCCAGTACTTC
TRBV9	TRBD2	TRBJ2-1	once	CASSSDAGSGNYNEQFF	TGTGCCAGCAGCTCAGATGCTGGTAGCGGGAACTACAATGAGCAGTTCTTC
TRBV4-1	TRBD1	TRBJ2-6	-	CASSQGDRGWTGANVLTF	TGCGCCAGCAGCCAAGGGGACAGGGGGTGGACTGGGGCCAACGTCCTGACTTTC
TRBV4-1	TRBD1	TRBJ1-5	-	CASSQDSLAAGGNQPQHF	TGCGCCAGCAGCCAAGATTCCCTGGCGGCAGGGGGTAATCAGCCCCAGCATTTT
TRBV6-5	TRBD1	TRBJ2-4	-	CASSLTGTGANIQYF	TGTGCCAGCAGTCTGACCGGGACAGGGGCCAACATTCAGTACTTC
TRBV6-5	-	TRBJ1-2	-	CASSPGGSIGYTF	TGTGCCAGCTCGCCGGGGGGGTCCATCGGCTACACCTTC
TRBV2	-	TRBJ2-1	-	CASSAGYYNEQFF	TGTGCCAGCAGTGCGGGTTACTACAATGAGCAGTTCTTC
TRBV6-2/TRBV6-3	-	TRBJ1-4	-	CASSDGEGSEKLFF	TGTGCCAGCAGCGACGGGGAGGGGAGCGAAAAACTGTTTTTT
TRBV6-5	-	TRBJ1-2	few	CASSWPGGGNYGYTF	TGTGCCAGCAGCTGGCCCGGAGGAGGCAACTATGGCTACACCTTC
TRBV3-1/TRBV3-2	-	TRBJ1-1	-	CASKKEASEAFF	TGTGCCAGCAAAAAGGAGGCCTCTGAAGCTTTCTTT
TRBV5-1	-	TRBJ2-5	-	CASRPDTQETQYF	TGTGCCAGCCGTCCCGACACTCAAGAGACCCAGTACTTC
TRBV9	-	TRBJ1-1	-	CASSVVQGGTEAFF	TGTGCCAGCAGCGTAGTTCAGGGTGGGACTGAAGCTTTCTTT
TRBV24-1	-	TRBJ2-1	once	CATSDDGRGNEQFF	TGTGCCACCAGTGACGATGGACGGGGCAATGAGCAGTTCTTC
TRBV9	TRBD2	TRBJ2-1	-	CASRAGTSGGYNEQFF	TGTGCCAGCAGGGCTGGGACTAGCGGGGGGTACAATGAGCAGTTCTTC
TRBV4-2	TRBD1	TRBJ1-2	-	CASSRQGAGYTF	TGTGCCAGCAGCCGTCAGGGGGCGGGCTACACCTTC
TRBV3-1/TRBV3-2	-	TRBJ2-3	-	CASSPTGTSTDTQYF	TGTGCCAGCAGCCCGACTGGGACTAGCACAGATACGCAGTATTTT
TRBV6-5	-	TRBJ1-2	-	CASSSTGTNGYTF	TGTGCCAGCAGTTCCACAGGGACAAATGGCTACACCTTC
TRBV21-1	-	TRBJ1-2	-	CASSKGHPNRGYTF	TGTGCCAGCAGCAAAGGACACCCCAACCGGGGCTACACCTTC
TRBV3-1/TRBV3-2	-	TRBJ1-2	-	CASSQGTSTYGYTF	TGTGCCAGCAGCCAAGGGACATCCACCTATGGCTACACCTTC